This T cell receptor beta chain was identified during a study of persistence of HIV-infected CD4 T cells. Sequencing used immunoSEQ version 4 in survey mode. Genomic DNA was diluted to 9 to 10 ng/uL, up to 1 ug per sample. The method was immunoSEQ multiplex PCR; TCRdb's version includes in-frame clones alone and lacks a portion of them. The sample contains about 35,000 clones, roughly 84% of which appear only once. This CDR3 has 14 amino acids. The trim removed 6 bases at V and 5 bases at J, leaving 5 bases unmatched. The germline CDR1 and CDR2 sequences are MNHEY and SVGAGI. With regard to this clone: The antigen remains unidentified.

An overlapping HIV-1 Gag peptide pool stimulated these cells at 0.75 to 1 ug/peptide/mL. CD40L/CD69 double-negative CD45RO-high memory CD4+ T cells were collected. Study-wide points: Degenerate expanded CDR3beta sequences were enriched among CMV- and Gag-responding cells. CMV- and Gag-responding cells had lower TCRbeta richness than CD3/CD28-responding cells.

The source is an adult with HIV. The donor label of this sample is uncertain. The rearrangement links TRBV6-5 to TRBJ2-3; TRBD2 aligns across 10 bases. This sample comprised cultured CD4+ T cells from PBMCs, obtained from a patient who received antiretroviral therapy. The CDR3 sequence: CASRSGGAGDTQYF. CDR3 bases: TGTGCCAGCAGGAGCGGGGGGGCAGGAGATACGCAGTATTTT.